This TCR beta chain derives from a study of tumour-infiltrating T cells in Burkitt lymphoma. Looking at the study overall: Repertoire clonality predicted overall and progression-free survival.

Produced via immunoSEQ multiplex PCR; TCRdb's table is partial and in-frame only. The data contain about 15,000 clones, 75% of them seen just once; the ten biggest clones take up roughly 7%. Trimming removed 2 bases at V and 1 base at J, with 2 bases between. This CDR3 contains 11 residues. Per germline, CDR1 SQVTM and CDR2 ANQGSEA. This clonotype was sampled from a human donor with diffuse large B-cell lymphoma. V and J are TRBV29-1 and TRBJ1-1; no clear D. Sequencing was carried out using tumor tissue. The CDR3 is CSVERNTEAFF. The CDR3 DNA reads as TGCAGCGTTGAAAGGAACACTGAAGCTTTCTTT.